Below are 24 T cell receptor beta chains sequenced from a single sample in a study of human T cells and chemical hapten exposure. The time point denotes: pre-sensitization, week 0. Noted treatment: therapeutic diphenylcyclopropenone sensitization with weekly scalp DPC. TCRdb called the RACE reads again in MiXCR, with one record for every CDR3 protein. This sample yields over 35,000 distinct CDR3 sequences, of which 10% to 13% are seen a single time; roughly 6% belongs to the top ten. Sequences were derived from whole blood, sampled in connection with sensitization to the hapten diphenylcyclopropenone (DPC). The receptor set was obtained from a man aged 25-40 years with alopecia areata. Some clones in this sample may be carry-over from other donors' samples.

This clonotype was seen repeatedly, ten times or more. The rearrangement uses TRBV6-5 and TRBJ1-1, with TRBD1 as a possible D gene (5 bases). Between the trimmed V and J ends, which lost 2 bases and 1 base, there was a span of 8 bases. This CDR3 region has 14 residues. Germline V gives CDR1 MNHEY, CDR2 SVGAGI. The CDR3 sequence is CASSYGGENTEAFF. In DNA, the CDR3 is TGTGCCAGCAGTTACGGAGGGGAGAACACTGAAGCTTTCTTT.

This clonotype was recorded at least ten times. The V call is TRBV19, the J call TRBJ2-3; TRBD1 agrees at 8 bases. From germline, CDR1 is LNHDA and CDR2 SQIVND (reference sequence). The CDR3 has 15 amino acids. J was trimmed by 5 bases and V by 3 bases; bases with no gene match: 7. The CDR3 coding sequence is TGTGCCAGTAGTATCGGACAGGGCGGGGTAGATACGCAGTATTTT. Encoded protein: CASSIGQGGVDTQYF.

Note on this clonotype: A much larger clonotype is one base distant, so this may be a read error. The rearrangement joins TRBV6-2 or TRBV6-3 to TRBJ2-7, with TRBD1 matching 7 bases. The CDR3 covers 16 residues. Germline V gene lookup returns CDR1 MNHEY and CDR2 SVGEGT. V trimming: 2 bases; J trimming: 4 bases; junction bases outside the gene matches: 11. CDR3 DNA sequence: TGTGCCAGCAGTTACGGAAAAGGACAGGAGTTTTACGAGCAGTACGTC. It yields the protein CASSYGKGQEFYEQYV.

The chain has TRBV6-1 and TRBJ1-3; a possible D gene is TRBD1 (5 bases). The germline gives CDR1 MNHNS, CDR2 SASEGT. The CDR3 has 17 residues. The V end lost 4 bases, the J end lost 2 bases, and 18 bases lay between the germline ends. CDR3 loop: CASSGRSAGLPGNTIYF. CDR3 DNA sequence: TGTGCCAGCAGTGGGCGGTCGGCAGGGCTTCCTGGAAACACCATATATTTT.

This clonotype was detected a few times. The gene calls are TRBV6-6 and TRBJ2-7; 9 nucleotides line up with TRBD1. The V gene end was trimmed by 4 bases and the J gene end by 1 base; junction bases not matched to a gene: 2. Germline lookup yields CDR1 MNHNY and CDR2 SVGAGI (reference sequence). The CDR3 consists of 14 residues. As DNA, the CDR3 is TGTGCCAGCAGTTCGACAGGGGGTTCCTACGAGCAGTACTTC. Translation: CASSSTGGSYEQYF.

This clonotype was seen at least ten times. The chain couples TRBV12-3 or TRBV12-4 to TRBJ1-4, with D hard to call. The CDR3 has 15 amino acids. V dropped 2 bases and J dropped 1 base, with 8 bases sitting between them. CDR3 nucleotides: TGTGCCAGCAGTTTAAATGGCCAAACTAATGAAAAACTGTTTTTT. Translating it yields CASSLNGQTNEKLFF.

CDR3 sequence: CASSRTGGGTEAFF. CDR3 bases: TGTGCCAGCAGCCGGACAGGGGGTGGCACTGAAGCTTTCTTT. The V and J genes are TRBV7-9 and TRBJ1-1, with 10 nucleotides matching TRBD1. CDR1 is SEHNR and CDR2 is FQNEAQ in the germline V gene (reference sequence). There are 14 residues in the CDR3. The V segment lost 5 bases and the J segment 4 bases; nucleotides outside the gene matches: 4.

This chain connects TRBV7-2 to TRBJ2-1; TRBD1 agrees at 11 bases. The V and J ends lost 1 base and 9 bases, in that order; junction bases with no gene match: 5. The CDR3 spans 15 residues. Germline lookup yields CDR1 SGHTA and CDR2 FQGNSA. CDR3 bases: TGTGCCAGCAGCTTAGAGGGACAGGGGGTTAGTGAGCAGTTCTTC. Translation: CASSLEGQGVSEQFF.

This clonotype was recorded many times. The chain carries TRBV19 and TRBJ1-2, with D possibly being TRBD1 (6 bases). Per germline, CDR1 LNHDA and CDR2 SQIVND (reference sequence). The CDR3 covers 17 residues. Trimming cost V 8 bases and J 7 bases, with 29 bases left between them. The CDR3 protein is CASDRTRGQSKGGGYTF. CDR3 DNA: TGTGCCAGTGATCGCACGAGGGGACAATCGAAAGGAGGTGGCTACACCTTC.

At least ten counts were recorded for this clonotype. The chain couples TRBV6-4 to TRBJ2-2; unclear D gene. The CDR3 is made up of 14 amino acids. V was shortened by 3 bases and J by 4 bases, with 9 bases between the two germline ends. In germline, CDR1 is MRHNA, CDR2 SNTAGT. The CDR3 nucleotides are TGTGCCAGCAGTGAAATGTGGGGCACCGGGGAGCTGTTTTTT. Translation: CASSEMWGTGELFF.

This chain connects TRBV7-2 to TRBJ2-7; D is perhaps TRBD1 (6 bases). The CDR3 spans 15 residues. Germline V gene sequence: CDR1 SGHTA, CDR2 FQGNSA. V shed 0 bases and J shed 0 bases, with 9 bases lying between them. The CDR3, as DNA: TGTGCCAGCAGCTTAGCCGGGACAACCTCCTACGAGCAGTACTTC. Translated, it gives CASSLAGTTSYEQYF.

This clonotype was detected a few times. At one boundary the junction diverges from the germline segment, which might be a read error. The chain couples TRBV7-7 to TRBJ2-1; the D is unclear. This CDR3 spans 13 amino acids. In germline, CDR1 is SSHAT, CDR2 FNYEAQ (reference sequence). CDR3 nucleotide sequence: TGTGTCAGCAGCTTAAGACTGCACAATGAGCAGTTCTTC. Translating gives CVSSLRLHNEQFF.

In its sample, this clonotype was seen many times. This chain uses TRBV29-1 with TRBJ2-5; D is uncertain. Trimming stripped 6 bases from V and 5 bases from J, with 13 bases between. Germline V gene sequence: CDR1 SQVTM, CDR2 ANQGSEA. The CDR3 is 12 amino acids. The CDR3 DNA sequence: TGCAGCGTCGTACCCGGGCAGGAGACCCAGTACTTC. Translating gives CSVVPGQETQYF.

This clonotype has just a few counts. The chain carries TRBV5-1 and TRBJ2-2, with D perhaps matching TRBD2 (5 bases). The V gene lost 0 bases and the J gene lost 2 bases, with 14 bases spanning the gap. The CDR3 is made up of 17 amino acids. Germline V gives CDR1 SGHRS, CDR2 YFSETQ. CDR3 sequence reads: CASSLVLGGGNTGELFF. The CDR3, as DNA: TGCGCCAGCAGCTTGGTGTTAGGCGGAGGTAACACCGGGGAGCTGTTTTTT.

This clonotype was recorded at least ten times. The chain links TRBV12-3 or TRBV12-4 to TRBJ1-3, with D maybe TRBD1 (6 bases). The CDR3 is made up of 14 amino acids. Trimming removed 2 bases from V and 4 bases from J, with 9 bases in between. The DNA for the CDR3 is TGTGCCAGCAGTTTACGCGGACAGGGAAACACCATATATTTT. Translated, it gives CASSLRGQGNTIYF.

This clonotype has just a few counts. The chain joins TRBV29-1 to TRBJ1-5; a possible D gene is TRBD1 (6 bases). CDR1 and CDR2 from the germline V gene are SQVTM and ANQGSEA. The V and J ends lost 4 bases and 1 base respectively, with 11 bases between them. The CDR3 is 14 residues long. The CDR3 here is CSVVGGGSNQPQHF. CDR3 DNA sequence: TGCAGCGTTGTGGGGGGCGGGAGCAATCAGCCCCAGCATTTT.

This clonotype was seen ten or more times. V gene TRBV7-8 combines with J gene TRBJ1-6, with 7 bases matching TRBD1. The CDR3 spans 15 residues. Germline-derived CDR1 and CDR2 are SGHVS and FQNEAQ. V was clipped by 1 base and J by 7 bases; unmatched bases: 4. CDR3 residues: CASSLGGDRNSPLHF. In DNA form, the CDR3 reads TGTGCCAGCAGCTTAGGAGGGGACAGAAATTCACCCCTCCACTTT.

The table lists this clonotype with many counts. This chain links TRBV29-1 with TRBJ1-2; no clear D gene. Germline V gives CDR1 SQVTM, CDR2 ANQGSEA. V lost 6 bases to trimming and J lost 4 bases, with 18 bases between them. The CDR3 consists of 14 residues. The CDR3 DNA follows: TGCAGCGTCGACTATGCGACCGCGATCTATGGCTACACCTTC. Residues: CSVDYATAIYGYTF.

The sample holds many counts of this clonotype. This chain connects TRBV29-1 to TRBJ1-1, with D hard to call. Germline CDR1 is SQVTM and CDR2 is ANQGSEA. The V and J ends lost 2 bases and 4 bases respectively, with 11 bases between them. The CDR3 is 13 amino acids. The CDR3 DNA sequence: TGCAGCGTTGAAATGGATGATGGCACTGAAGCTTTCTTT. Its translation is CSVEMDDGTEAFF.

This clonotype showed up just a few times. This chain joins TRBV20-1 and TRBJ1-5; TRBD1 might be the D (5 bases). The length of the CDR3 is 12 residues. From germline, CDR1 is DFQATT and CDR2 SNEGSKA (reference sequence). The CDR3 DNA follows: TGCAGGGGGCGAGCAAGCAATCAGCCCCAGCATTTT. Amino acids: CRGRASNQPQHF.

This clonotype was picked up many times. The V gene is TRBV6-5, the J gene TRBJ1-6; tentatively, D is TRBD1 (6 bases). CDR1 and CDR2 from the germline V gene are MNHEY and SVGAGI. The ends were cut back, 6 bases at V and 5 bases at J, with 20 bases in the middle. The CDR3 totals 17 residues. In DNA form, the CDR3 reads TGTGCCAGCAGGTACCCCGATAGGGGGGCGAATAATTCACCCCTCCACTTT. Translating it yields CASRYPDRGANNSPLHF.

This clonotype was observed many times. J is TRBJ2-5 and V is TRBV11-3; tentatively, D is TRBD2 (6 bases). Trimming took off 8 bases at V and 0 bases at J, with 10 bases between the two ends. Looked up from germline, CDR1 is SGHNT and CDR2 is YENEEA. The CDR3 covers 13 residues. The CDR3, as DNA: TGTGCCAGCTCGGAGGGGTACCAAGAGACCCAGTACTTC. It is translated as CASSEGYQETQYF.

In this sample, this clonotype turned up many times. The V call is TRBV27, the J call TRBJ1-1, with 11 bases fitting TRBD1. CDR1 MNHEY and CDR2 SMNVEV come from the germline V gene (reference sequence). With 3 bases clipped from V and 11 bases from J, the junction kept 11 bases outside the gene matches. CDR3 size: 15 residues. Here the CDR3 DNA reads TGTGCCAGCAGTTTTAACGGACAGGGGGCGCGTCCGGCTTTCTTT. It is translated as CASSFNGQGARPAFF.

The genes are TRBV5-1 and TRBJ2-1; 7 bases map to TRBD2. Germline loops: CDR1 SGHRS, CDR2 YFSETQ. V trimming: 0 bases; J trimming: 9 bases; junction bases outside the gene matches: 9. The CDR3 totals 15 residues. The CDR3 here is CASSLGLAHGGEQFF. The DNA of the CDR3 is TGCGCCAGCAGCTTGGGACTAGCTCATGGGGGTGAGCAGTTCTTC.